This entry features one T cell receptor beta chain sequence. The target antigen is unknown. The donors were part of the approximately 130-subject validation cohort, which stood apart from the approximately 630-subject first cohort. TCRdb's copy holds only in-frame clones and misses some; the assay was immunoSEQ multiplex PCR. This table holds 250,000 to 400,000 clones, roughly 88% found once. This CDR3 region has 15 residues. The J segment lost 4 bases and the V segment lost 4 bases, leaving 4 bases of the junction unmatched. Germline V lookup: CDR1 SNHLY, CDR2 FYNNEI. This specimen comes from a study of cytomegalovirus exposure and HLA in healthy donors. Study as a whole: The same platform was used for the 95 to 150 validation repertoires and the roughly 720 first-cohort repertoires, a later analysis reported.

General study points: There were a few CMV-associated chains whose specificity for CMV antigens was confirmed in vitro. The study designated fewer than 200 TCR beta chains cytomegalovirus-associated.

The sample comprised PBMCs. This TCR was sampled from a man aged 25-45 years in good health and CMV-seronegative. The V call is TRBV2, the J call TRBJ2-1; 10 nucleotides match TRBD1. The CDR3 loop reads CASSVDRGEYNEQFF. CDR3 nucleotide sequence: TGTGCCAGCAGTGTGGACAGGGGGGAATACAATGAGCAGTTCTTC. The variable domain in full, completed from reference TRBV2 and TRBJ2-1, reads EPEVTQTPSHQVTQMGQEVILRCVPISNHLYFYWYRQILGQKVEFLVSFYNNEISEKSEIFDDQFSVERPDGSNFTLKIRSTKLEDSAMYFCASSVDRGEYNEQFFGPGTRLTVL.